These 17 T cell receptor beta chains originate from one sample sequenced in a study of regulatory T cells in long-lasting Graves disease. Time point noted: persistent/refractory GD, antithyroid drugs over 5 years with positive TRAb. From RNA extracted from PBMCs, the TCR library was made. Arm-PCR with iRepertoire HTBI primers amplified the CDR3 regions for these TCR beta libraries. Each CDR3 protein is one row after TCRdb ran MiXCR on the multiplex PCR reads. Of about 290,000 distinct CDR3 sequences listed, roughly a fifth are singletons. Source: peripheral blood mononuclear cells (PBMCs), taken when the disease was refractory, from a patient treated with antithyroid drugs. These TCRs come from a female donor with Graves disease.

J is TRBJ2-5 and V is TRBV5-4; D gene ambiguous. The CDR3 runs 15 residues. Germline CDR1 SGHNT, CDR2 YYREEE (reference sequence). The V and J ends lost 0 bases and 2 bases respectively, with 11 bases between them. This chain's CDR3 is CASSLAGFGQETQYF. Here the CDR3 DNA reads TGTGCCAGCAGCTTGGCCGGGTTTGGGCAAGAGACCCAGTACTTC.

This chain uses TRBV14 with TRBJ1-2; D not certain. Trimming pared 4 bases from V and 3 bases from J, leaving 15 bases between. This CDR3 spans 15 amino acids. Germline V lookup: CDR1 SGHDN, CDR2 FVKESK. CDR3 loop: CASSPQDMWHYGYTF. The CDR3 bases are TGTGCCAGCAGCCCACAAGATATGTGGCACTATGGCTACACCTTC.

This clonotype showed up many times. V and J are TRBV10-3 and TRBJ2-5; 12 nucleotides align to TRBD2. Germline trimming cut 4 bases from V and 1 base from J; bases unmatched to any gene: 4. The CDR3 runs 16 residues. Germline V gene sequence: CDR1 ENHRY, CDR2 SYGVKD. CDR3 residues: CAISAGTSGSQETQYF. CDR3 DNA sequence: TGTGCCATCAGTGCCGGGACTAGCGGGTCCCAAGAGACCCAGTACTTC.

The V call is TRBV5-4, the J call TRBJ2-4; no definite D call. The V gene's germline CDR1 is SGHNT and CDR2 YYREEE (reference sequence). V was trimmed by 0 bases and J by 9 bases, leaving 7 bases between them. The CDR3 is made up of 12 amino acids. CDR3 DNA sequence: TGTGCCAGCAGCTTGGATGAAGGCATTCAGTACTTC. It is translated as CASSLDEGIQYF.

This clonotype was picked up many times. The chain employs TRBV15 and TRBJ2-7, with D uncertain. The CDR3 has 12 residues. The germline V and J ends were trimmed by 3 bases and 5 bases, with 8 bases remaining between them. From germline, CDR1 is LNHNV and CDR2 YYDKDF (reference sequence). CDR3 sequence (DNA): TGTGCCACCAGCAGTATAGGCGACGAGCAGTACTTC. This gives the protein CATSSIGDEQYF. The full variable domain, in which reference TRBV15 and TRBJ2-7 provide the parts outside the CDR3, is DAMVIQNPRYQVTQFGKPVTLSCSQTLNHNVMYWYQQKSSQAPKLLFHYYDKDFNNEADTPDNFQSRRPNTSFCFLDIRSPGLGDTAMYLCATSSIGDEQYFGPGTRLTVT.

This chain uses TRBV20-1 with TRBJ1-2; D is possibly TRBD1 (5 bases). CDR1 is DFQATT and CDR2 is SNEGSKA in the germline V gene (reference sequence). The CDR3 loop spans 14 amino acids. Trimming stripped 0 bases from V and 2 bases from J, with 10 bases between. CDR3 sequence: CSARDLGPNYGYTF. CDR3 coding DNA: TGCAGTGCTAGAGATCTGGGACCCAACTATGGCTACACCTTC.

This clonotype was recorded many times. CDR3 sequence (DNA): TGCAGTGCTACTTCCTCCCCGAGGGCTAATGAAAAACTGTTTTTT. As protein: CSATSSPRANEKLFF. V and J are TRBV20-1 and TRBJ1-4; D gene uncertain. The CDR3 has 15 residues. Deletions cut 4 bases from V and 3 bases from J, with 15 bases between. Germline V gene sequence: CDR1 DFQATT, CDR2 SNEGSKA (reference sequence).

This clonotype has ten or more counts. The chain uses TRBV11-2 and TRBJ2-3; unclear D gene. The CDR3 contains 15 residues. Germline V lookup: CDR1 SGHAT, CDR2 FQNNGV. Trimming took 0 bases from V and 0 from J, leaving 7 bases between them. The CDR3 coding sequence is TGTGCCAGCAGCTTAGATAGATCTAGCACAGATACGCAGTATTTT. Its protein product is CASSLDRSSTDTQYF.

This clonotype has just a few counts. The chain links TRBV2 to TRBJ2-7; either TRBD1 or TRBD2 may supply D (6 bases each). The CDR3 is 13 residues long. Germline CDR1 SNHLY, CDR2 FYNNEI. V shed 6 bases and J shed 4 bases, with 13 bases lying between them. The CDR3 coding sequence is TGTGCCAGCAGGGAGGGGGGTGGATACGAGCAGTACTTC. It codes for CASREGGGYEQYF.

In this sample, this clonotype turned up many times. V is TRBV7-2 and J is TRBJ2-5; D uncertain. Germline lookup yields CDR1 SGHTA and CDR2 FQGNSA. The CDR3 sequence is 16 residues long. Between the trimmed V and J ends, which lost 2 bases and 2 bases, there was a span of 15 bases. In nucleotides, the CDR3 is TGTGCCAGCAGCTTATATTTCCGGTTGGGACAAGAGACCCAGTACTTC. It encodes CASSLYFRLGQETQYF.

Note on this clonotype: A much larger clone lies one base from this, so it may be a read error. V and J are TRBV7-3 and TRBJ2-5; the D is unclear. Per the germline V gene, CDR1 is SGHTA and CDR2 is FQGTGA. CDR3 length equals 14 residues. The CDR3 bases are TGTGTCAGCAGCCCTAGGGCGAGTAAAGAGACCCAGTACTTC. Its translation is CVSSPRASKETQYF.

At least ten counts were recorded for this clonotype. As DNA, the CDR3 is TGTGCCAGCACCTTAGACAGGGCGAACACCGGGGAGCTGTTTTTT. Encoded protein: CASTLDRANTGELFF. V usage is TRBV12-3 or TRBV12-4 and J usage is TRBJ2-2, with 7 nucleotides matching TRBD1. This CDR3 spans 15 amino acids. V lost 7 bases to trimming and J lost 0 bases; unmatched junction nucleotides: 5.

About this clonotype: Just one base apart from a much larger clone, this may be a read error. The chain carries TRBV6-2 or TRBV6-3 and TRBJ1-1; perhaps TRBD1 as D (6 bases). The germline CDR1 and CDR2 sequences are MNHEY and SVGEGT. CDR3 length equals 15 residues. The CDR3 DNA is TGTGCCAGCAGTTCCCGGACAGTTCTGAACACTGAAGCTTCCTTT. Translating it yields CASSSRTVLNTEASF.

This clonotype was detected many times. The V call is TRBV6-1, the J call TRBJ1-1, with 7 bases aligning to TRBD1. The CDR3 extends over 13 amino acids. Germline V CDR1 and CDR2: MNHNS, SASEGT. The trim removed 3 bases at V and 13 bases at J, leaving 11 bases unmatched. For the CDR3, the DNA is TGTGCCAGCAGTGATCGGACAGGTGTTGTGAGTTTCTTT. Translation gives CASSDRTGVVSFF.

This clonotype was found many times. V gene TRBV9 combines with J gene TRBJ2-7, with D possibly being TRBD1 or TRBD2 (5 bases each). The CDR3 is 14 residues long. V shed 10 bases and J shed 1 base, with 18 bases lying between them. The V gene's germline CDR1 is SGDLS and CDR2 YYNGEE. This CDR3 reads CARFRRDASYEQYF. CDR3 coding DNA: TGTGCCCGTTTTCGACGGGACGCGTCCTACGAGCAGTACTTC.

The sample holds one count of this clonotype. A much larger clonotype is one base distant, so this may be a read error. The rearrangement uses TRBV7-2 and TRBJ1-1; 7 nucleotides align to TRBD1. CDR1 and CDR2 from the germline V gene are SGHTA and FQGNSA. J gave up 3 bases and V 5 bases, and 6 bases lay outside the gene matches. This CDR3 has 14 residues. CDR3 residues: CASSVTGLDTEAFF. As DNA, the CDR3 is TGTGCCAGCAGCGTGACAGGGCTTGACACTGAAGCTTTCTTT.

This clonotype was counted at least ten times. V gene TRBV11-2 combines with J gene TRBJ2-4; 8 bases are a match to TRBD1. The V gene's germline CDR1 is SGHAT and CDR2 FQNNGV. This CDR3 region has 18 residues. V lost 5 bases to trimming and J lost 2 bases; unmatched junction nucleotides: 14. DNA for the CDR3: TGTGCCAGCAGCCGCAACGAAAGACAGGGGTCGACCAAAAACATTCAGTACTTC. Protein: CASSRNERQGSTKNIQYF.